This T cell receptor (beta chain) was recovered during a study of beta chain features in type 1 diabetes. Sequenced material consisted of expressed TCRB transcripts (all of the isolated RNA was reverse transcribed). The repertoire was sequenced with immunoSEQ multiplex PCR; TCRdb's copy has only in-frame clones and lacks some. The table lists 200,000 to 250,000 clones, under 70% of them singletons. This clonotype was obtained from a man younger than 45 in good health. Sequencing was done on a sample of naive CD4+ T cells from blood.

The DNA for the CDR3 is TGTGCCTGGACCCCAGGAGGGGAAAAACTGTTTTTT. Translating gives CAWTPGGEKLFF. The rearrangement links TRBV30 to TRBJ1-4, with no clear D. The CDR3 has 12 residues. The V gene lost 4 bases and the J gene lost 8 bases, with 11 bases spanning the gap. Per the germline V gene, CDR1 is GTSNPN and CDR2 is SVGIG (reference sequence).